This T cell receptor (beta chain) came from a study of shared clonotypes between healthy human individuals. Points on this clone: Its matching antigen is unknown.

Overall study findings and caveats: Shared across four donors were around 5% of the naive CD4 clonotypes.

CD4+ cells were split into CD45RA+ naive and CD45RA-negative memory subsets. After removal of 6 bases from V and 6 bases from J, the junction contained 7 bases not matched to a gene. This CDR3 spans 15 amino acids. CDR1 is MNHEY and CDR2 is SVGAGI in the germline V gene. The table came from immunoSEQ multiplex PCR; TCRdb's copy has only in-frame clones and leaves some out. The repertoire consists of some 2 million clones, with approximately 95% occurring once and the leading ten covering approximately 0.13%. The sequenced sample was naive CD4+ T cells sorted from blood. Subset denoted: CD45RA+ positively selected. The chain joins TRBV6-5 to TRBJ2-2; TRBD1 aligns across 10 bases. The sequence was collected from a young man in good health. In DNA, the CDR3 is TGTGCCAGCAGCATGACAGGGGGCAAGGCCGGGGAGCTGTTTTTT. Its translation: CASSMTGGKAGELFF.